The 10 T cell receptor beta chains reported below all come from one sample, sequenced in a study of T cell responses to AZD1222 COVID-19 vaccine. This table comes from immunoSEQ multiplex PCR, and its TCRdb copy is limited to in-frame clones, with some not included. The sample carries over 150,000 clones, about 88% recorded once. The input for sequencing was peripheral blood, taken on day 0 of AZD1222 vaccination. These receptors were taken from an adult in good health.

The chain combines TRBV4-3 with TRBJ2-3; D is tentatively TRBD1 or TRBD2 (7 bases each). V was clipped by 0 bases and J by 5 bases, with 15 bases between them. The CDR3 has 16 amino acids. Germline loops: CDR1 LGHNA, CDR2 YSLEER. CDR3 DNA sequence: TGCGCCAGCAGCCAAGATGCAGGGGGGGCCGTAGATACGCAGTATTTT. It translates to CASSQDAGGAVDTQYF.

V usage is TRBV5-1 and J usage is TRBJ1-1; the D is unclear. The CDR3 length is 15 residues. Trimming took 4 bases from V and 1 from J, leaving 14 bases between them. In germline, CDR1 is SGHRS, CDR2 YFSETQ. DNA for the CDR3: TGCGCCAGCAGCACCAACGACATCTCGAACACTGAAGCTTTCTTT. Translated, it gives CASSTNDISNTEAFF.

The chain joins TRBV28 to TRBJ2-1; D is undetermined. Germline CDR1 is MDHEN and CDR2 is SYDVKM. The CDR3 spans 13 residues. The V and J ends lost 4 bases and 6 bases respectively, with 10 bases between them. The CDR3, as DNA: TGTGCCAGCAGTTGGGCGCCGTCCAATGAGCAGTTCTTC. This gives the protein CASSWAPSNEQFF.

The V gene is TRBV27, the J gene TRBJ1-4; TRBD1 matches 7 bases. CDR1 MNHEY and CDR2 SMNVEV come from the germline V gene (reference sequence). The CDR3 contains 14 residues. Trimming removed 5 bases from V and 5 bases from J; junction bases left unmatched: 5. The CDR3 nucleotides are TGTGCCAGCAGTCGGGGACAGCAGAATGAAAAACTGTTTTTT. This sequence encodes CASSRGQQNEKLFF.

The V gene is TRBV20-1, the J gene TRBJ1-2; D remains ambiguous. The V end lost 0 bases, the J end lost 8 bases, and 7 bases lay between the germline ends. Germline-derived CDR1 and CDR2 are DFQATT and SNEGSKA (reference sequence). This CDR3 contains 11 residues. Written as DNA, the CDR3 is TGCAGTGCTAGAGACCCCAGCGGCTACACCTTC. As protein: CSARDPSGYTF.

CDR3 nucleotides: TGTGCCAGCAGCCCGCGGGGGTGGTCGGATGAAAAACTGTTTTTT. Protein product: CASSPRGWSDEKLFF. J is TRBJ1-4 and V is TRBV3-1 (or the pseudogene TRBV3-2), with D possibly matching TRBD1 (5 bases). V was shortened by 4 bases and J by 6 bases, with 15 bases between the two germline ends. Looked up from germline, CDR1 is LGHDT and CDR2 is YNNKEL (reference sequence). The CDR3 has 15 amino acids.

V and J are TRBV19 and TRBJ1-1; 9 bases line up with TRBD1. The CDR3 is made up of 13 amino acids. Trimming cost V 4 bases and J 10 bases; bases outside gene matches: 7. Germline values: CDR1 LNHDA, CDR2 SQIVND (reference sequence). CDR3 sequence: CASSTNRGQVAFF. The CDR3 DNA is TGTGCCAGTAGTACAAACAGGGGGCAAGTAGCTTTCTTT.

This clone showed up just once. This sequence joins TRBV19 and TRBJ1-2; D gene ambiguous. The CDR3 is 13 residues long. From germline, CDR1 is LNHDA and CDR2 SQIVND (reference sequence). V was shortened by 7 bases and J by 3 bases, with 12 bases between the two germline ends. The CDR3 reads CASKVTGDYGYTF. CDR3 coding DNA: TGTGCCAGTAAGGTCACGGGAGACTATGGCTACACCTTC.

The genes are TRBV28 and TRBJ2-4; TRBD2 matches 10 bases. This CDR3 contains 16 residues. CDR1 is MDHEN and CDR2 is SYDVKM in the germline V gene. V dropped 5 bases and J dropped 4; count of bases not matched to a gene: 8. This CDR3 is CASSGQPSGGKNIQYF. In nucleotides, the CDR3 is TGTGCCAGCAGTGGGCAGCCTAGCGGGGGTAAAAACATTCAGTACTTC.

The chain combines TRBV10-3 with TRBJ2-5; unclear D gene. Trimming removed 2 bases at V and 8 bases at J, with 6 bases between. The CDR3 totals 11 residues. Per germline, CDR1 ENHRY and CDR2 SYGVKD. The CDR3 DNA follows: TGTGCCATCAGTGAGGGTAGAACCCAGTACTTC. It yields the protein CAISEGRTQYF.